This is a list of T cell receptor beta chains from one sample in a study of cytomegalovirus exposure and HLA in healthy donors. Some clones are missing from TCRdb's copy, which holds only in-frame ones; the method was immunoSEQ multiplex PCR. The repertoire holds about 100,000 clones, with roughly 80% as singletons. Source material: PBMCs. These receptors were taken from a man in his forties in good health and CMV-seropositive. Both conserved end residues are part of each CDR3. The D gene is left open where the match is weak. Some rows have no size entry. The others give once, few or many, or a class for an expanded clone.

J gene: TRBJ2-2
D gene: NA
V gene: TRBV7-2
clone size: few
CDR3 protein: CASSSDTGELFF
CDR3 DNA: TGTGCCAGCAGCTCCGACACCGGGGAGCTGTTTTTT

J gene: TRBJ2-5
D gene: TRBD1
V gene: TRBV18
clone size: NA
CDR3 protein: CASSPALRGQTQYF
CDR3 DNA: TGTGCCAGCTCACCAGCTCTGAGGGGGCAGACCCAGTACTTC

J gene: TRBJ2-2
D gene: NA
V gene: TRBV18
clone size: NA
CDR3 protein: CASSPRSGELFF
CDR3 DNA: TGTGCCAGCTCACCTCGGTCCGGGGAGCTGTTTTTT

J gene: TRBJ1-2
D gene: NA
V gene: TRBV20-1
clone size: NA
CDR3 protein: CSARGYGYTF
CDR3 DNA: TGCAGTGCGCGTGGTTATGGCTACACCTTC

J gene: TRBJ1-6
D gene: NA
V gene: TRBV7-2
clone size: NA
CDR3 protein: CASSLDGHLYNSPLHF
CDR3 DNA: TGTGCCAGCAGCTTAGACGGACACCTTTATAATTCACCCCTCCACTTT

J gene: TRBJ2-7
D gene: NA
V gene: TRBV2
clone size: once
CDR3 protein: CASSASRGSSYEQYF
CDR3 DNA: TGTGCCAGCAGTGCCTCTAGGGGGAGCTCCTACGAGCAGTACTTC

J gene: TRBJ2-7
D gene: NA
V gene: TRBV10-3
clone size: NA
CDR3 protein: CAISPAQTGSYGQYF
CDR3 DNA: TGTGCCATCAGTCCCGCCCAGACAGGATCCTACGGGCAGTACTTC

J gene: TRBJ1-2
D gene: NA
V gene: TRBV7-2
clone size: NA
CDR3 protein: CASSLVRGATGYTF
CDR3 DNA: TGTGCCAGCAGCTTAGTGCGGGGGGCGACCGGCTACACCTTC

J gene: TRBJ2-6
D gene: TRBD2
V gene: TRBV4-3
clone size: NA
CDR3 protein: CASSQGGRASSGANVLTF
CDR3 DNA: TGCGCCAGCAGCCAAGGAGGGAGGGCCAGCTCTGGGGCCAACGTCCTGACTTTC

J gene: TRBJ2-1
D gene: NA
V gene: TRBV18
clone size: NA
CDR3 protein: CASSPPIGSGSSYNEQFF
CDR3 DNA: TGTGCCAGCTCACCACCGATTGGTAGCGGTAGCTCCTACAATGAGCAGTTCTTC

J gene: TRBJ2-3
D gene: NA
V gene: TRBV11-3
clone size: NA
CDR3 protein: CASSSQTGKDTQYF
CDR3 DNA: TGTGCCAGCAGCTCTCAGACTGGAAAAGATACGCAGTATTTT

J gene: TRBJ2-7
D gene: TRBD2
V gene: TRBV7-2
clone size: NA
CDR3 protein: CASSPGLSNDEQYF
CDR3 DNA: TGTGCCAGCAGCCCGGGACTAAGTAACGACGAGCAGTACTTC

J gene: TRBJ2-7
D gene: TRBD2
V gene: TRBV19
clone size: NA
CDR3 protein: CARGEREFAYEQYF
CDR3 DNA: TGTGCCAGGGGGGAGCGGGAGTTCGCCTACGAGCAGTACTTC

J gene: TRBJ2-7
D gene: NA
V gene: TRBV5-4
clone size: NA
CDR3 protein: CASSPEISRSYEQYF
CDR3 DNA: TGTGCCAGCAGCCCAGAAATATCCAGGTCCTACGAGCAGTACTTC

J gene: TRBJ2-7
D gene: TRBD2
V gene: TRBV28
clone size: NA
CDR3 protein: CASSPGVAGGYEQYF
CDR3 DNA: TGTGCCAGCAGCCCAGGGGTAGCGGGAGGCTACGAGCAGTACTTC

J gene: TRBJ1-2
D gene: TRBD1
V gene: TRBV2
clone size: NA
CDR3 protein: CASPIRDSLANYGYTF
CDR3 DNA: TGTGCCAGCCCCATTAGGGACAGCCTAGCTAACTATGGCTACACCTTC

J gene: TRBJ2-5
D gene: TRBD1
V gene: TRBV5-4
clone size: NA
CDR3 protein: CASSPDRQETQYF
CDR3 DNA: TGTGCCAGCAGCCCGGACAGGCAAGAGACCCAGTACTTC

J gene: TRBJ2-7
D gene: NA
V gene: TRBV2
clone size: once
CDR3 protein: CASRQVEQYF
CDR3 DNA: TGTGCCAGCAGGCAGGTCGAGCAGTACTTC

J gene: TRBJ2-3
D gene: TRBD2
V gene: TRBV15
clone size: NA
CDR3 protein: CATSRGLAGDTQYF
CDR3 DNA: TGTGCCACCAGCCGGGGACTAGCGGGAGATACGCAGTATTTT

J gene: TRBJ1-2
D gene: TRBD1
V gene: TRBV4-3
clone size: NA
CDR3 protein: CASSRGGFSGGKYGYTF
CDR3 DNA: TGCGCCAGCAGCAGGGGTGGGTTTTCAGGGGGCAAATATGGCTACACCTTC

J gene: TRBJ2-7
D gene: NA
V gene: TRBV10-3
clone size: NA
CDR3 protein: CAPKKERAESYEQYF
CDR3 DNA: TGTGCCCCAAAAAAAGAGAGGGCGGAATCCTACGAGCAGTACTTC

J gene: TRBJ1-4
D gene: NA
V gene: TRBV27
clone size: NA
CDR3 protein: CASSPWGGDEKLFF
CDR3 DNA: TGTGCCAGCAGCCCGTGGGGAGGGGATGAAAAACTGTTTTTT